These 13 T cell receptor beta chains share one sample of origin, sequenced in a study of T cells in Graves' hyperthyroidism and ophthalmopathy. Amplification of TCR beta CDR3 regions was performed using RNA transcripts as template. First-round RT-PCR of the TCR CDR3 relied on the HTBI primer set. MiXCR, applied by TCRdb to the multiplex PCR reads, yields one record per CDR3 protein. Of over 500,000 distinct CDR3 sequences listed, about 16% are singletons. Sequencing was performed on blood. The receptors shown here come from a woman aged 30 to 39 with Graves' ophthalmopathy.

V gene TRBV6-2 or TRBV6-3 combines with J gene TRBJ1-2, with 9 bases matching TRBD1. The V gene's germline CDR1 is MNHEY and CDR2 SVGEGT. The CDR3 totals 16 residues. J was trimmed by 7 bases and V by 4 bases; bases with no gene match: 13. The CDR3 loop reads CASSFSHRDRASGYTF. As DNA, the CDR3 is TGTGCCAGCAGTTTTTCCCACCGGGACAGGGCCTCTGGCTACACCTTC.

This clonotype was recorded a few times. The CDR3 sequence: CASSLRTGYQPQHF. The CDR3 DNA reads as TGTGCCAGCAGTTTAAGGACAGGGTACCAGCCCCAGCATTTT. The rearrangement joins TRBV12-3 or TRBV12-4 to TRBJ1-5; 8 bases line up with TRBD1. This CDR3 spans 14 amino acids. Trimming took 2 bases from V and 7 from J; bases not matched to a gene: 4.

The table lists this clonotype with many counts. The chain is built from TRBV12-3 or TRBV12-4 and TRBJ1-4; no definite D call. The CDR3 sequence is 14 residues long. The ends were cut back, 2 bases at V and 6 bases at J, with 10 bases in the middle. CDR3 region: CASSLTTRDEKLFF. The CDR3 region has the DNA TGTGCCAGCAGTTTAACGACCCGAGATGAAAAACTGTTTTTT.

This clonotype has just a few counts. J is TRBJ2-1 and V is TRBV6-2 or TRBV6-3, with D possibly being TRBD1 (5 bases). The CDR3 runs to 15 residues. Germline CDR1 MNHEY, CDR2 SVGEGT. The V end was cut by 6 bases, the J end by 8 bases, with 20 bases between. The CDR3 spells CASSSPASKGDEQFF. In nucleotides, the CDR3 is TGTGCCAGCAGCTCCCCAGCTAGTAAAGGGGATGAGCAGTTCTTC.

The V and J genes are TRBV6-2 or TRBV6-3 and TRBJ2-1, with 9 bases matching TRBD2. Looked up from germline, CDR1 is MNHEY and CDR2 is SVGEGT. The CDR3 extends over 17 amino acids. J gave up 4 bases and V 2 bases, and 9 bases lay outside the gene matches. As DNA, the CDR3 is TGTGCCAGCAGTTACGTCAGAGCGGGAGGTAGTTACAATGAGCAGTTCTTC. Translation gives CASSYVRAGGSYNEQFF.

V and J are TRBV20-1 and TRBJ1-5, with TRBD1 matching 8 bases. V lost 0 bases and J lost 7; bases outside the gene matches: 11. The germline gives CDR1 DFQATT, CDR2 SNEGSKA (reference sequence). CDR3 size: 16 residues. The CDR3 DNA sequence: TGCAGTGCTAGAGATGGGAGACAGGGGACGGGACAGCCCCAGCATTTT. Protein: CSARDGRQGTGQPQHF.

V and J are TRBV10-2 and TRBJ1-1, with a weak D call TRBD1 (5 bases). This CDR3 contains 13 residues. The ends were cut back, 2 bases at V and 4 bases at J, with 8 bases in the middle. Germline assignment: CDR1 WSHSY and CDR2 SAAADI. CDR3 DNA: TGCGCCAGCAGTGAGAGCGGGGCCACTGAAGCTTTCTTT. Translated: CASSESGATEAFF.

As regards this clonotype: A clone one base away is much larger, so this may be a read error. This chain connects TRBV20-1 to TRBJ2-5; 12 bases match TRBD2. The J call could be wrong; TRBJ2-1 is a better fit for the DNA end. This CDR3 is 18 amino acids long. The germline V gene has CDR1 DFQATT and CDR2 SNEGSKA (reference sequence). CDR3 sequence: CSARDGRLAGGPGETQFF. CDR3 DNA sequence: TGCAGTGCTAGAGATGGACGGCTAGCGGGAGGGCCGGGGGAGACCCAGTTCTTC.

A few counts support this clonotype. Mismatch with germline at one junction end may stem from a read error. This chain uses TRBV5-1 with TRBJ2-1; D is possibly TRBD2 (5 bases). Germline-derived CDR1 and CDR2 are SGHRS and YFSETQ. CDR3 length: 14 amino acids. CDR3 sequence reads: CASSSRRRSNEQFF. The CDR3 DNA follows: TGTGCCAGCAGCTCCCGGAGGAGGTCAAATGAGCAGTTCTTC.

This clonotype was observed many times. V and J are TRBV2 and TRBJ1-1; D possibly corresponds to TRBD1 (5 bases). V was clipped by 3 bases and J by 0 bases, with 14 bases between them. CDR1 and CDR2 (germline): SNHLY, FYNNEI. The CDR3 sequence is 16 residues long. The CDR3 nucleotides read TGTGCCAGCAGTGACTTAGACAGACAGATGAACACTGAAGCTTTCTTT. It translates to CASSDLDRQMNTEAFF.

The genes are TRBV12-3 or TRBV12-4 and TRBJ2-1; the D is unclear. This CDR3 contains 13 residues. Trimming cost V 7 bases and J 12 bases, with 19 bases left between them. The CDR3 sequence is CASTPTKLVGQFF. DNA of the CDR3: TGTGCCAGCACCCCAACCAAGCTAGTTGGGCAGTTCTTC.

V is TRBV4-3 and J is TRBJ2-5, with D tentatively TRBD1 (6 bases). The germline V gene encodes CDR1 LGHNA and CDR2 YSLEER. V lost 0 bases, J lost 4 bases, and 18 bases lay in between. The CDR3 has 17 amino acids. CDR3 in amino acids: CASSQDRGRGFRETQYF. The CDR3, as DNA: TGCGCCAGCAGCCAAGATAGGGGAAGGGGGTTTCGAGAGACCCAGTACTTC.

This clonotype was seen ten or more times. This chain links TRBV6-1 with TRBJ1-5; no firm D call. This CDR3 has 13 residues. V was trimmed by 2 bases and J by 4 bases, leaving 6 bases between them. Looked up from germline, CDR1 is MNHNS and CDR2 is SASEGT. This chain's CDR3 is CASSESLNQPQHF. As DNA, the CDR3 is TGTGCCAGCAGTGAATCCTTGAATCAGCCCCAGCATTTT.